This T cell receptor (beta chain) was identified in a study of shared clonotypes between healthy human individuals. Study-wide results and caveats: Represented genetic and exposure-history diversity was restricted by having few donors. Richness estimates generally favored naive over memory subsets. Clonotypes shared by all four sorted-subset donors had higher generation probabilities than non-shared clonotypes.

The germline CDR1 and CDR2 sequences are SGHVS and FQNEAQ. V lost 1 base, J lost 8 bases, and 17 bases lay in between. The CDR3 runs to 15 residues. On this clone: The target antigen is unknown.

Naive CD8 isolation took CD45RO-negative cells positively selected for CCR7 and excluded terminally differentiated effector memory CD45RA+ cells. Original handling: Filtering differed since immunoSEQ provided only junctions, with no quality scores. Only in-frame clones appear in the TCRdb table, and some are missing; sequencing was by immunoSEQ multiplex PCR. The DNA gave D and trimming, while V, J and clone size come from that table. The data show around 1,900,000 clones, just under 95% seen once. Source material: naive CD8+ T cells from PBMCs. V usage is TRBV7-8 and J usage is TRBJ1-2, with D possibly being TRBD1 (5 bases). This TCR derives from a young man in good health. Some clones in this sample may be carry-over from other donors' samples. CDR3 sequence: CASSLGVVGRWGYTF. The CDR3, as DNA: TGTGCCAGCAGCTTAGGAGTAGTGGGGCGCTGGGGCTACACCTTC.